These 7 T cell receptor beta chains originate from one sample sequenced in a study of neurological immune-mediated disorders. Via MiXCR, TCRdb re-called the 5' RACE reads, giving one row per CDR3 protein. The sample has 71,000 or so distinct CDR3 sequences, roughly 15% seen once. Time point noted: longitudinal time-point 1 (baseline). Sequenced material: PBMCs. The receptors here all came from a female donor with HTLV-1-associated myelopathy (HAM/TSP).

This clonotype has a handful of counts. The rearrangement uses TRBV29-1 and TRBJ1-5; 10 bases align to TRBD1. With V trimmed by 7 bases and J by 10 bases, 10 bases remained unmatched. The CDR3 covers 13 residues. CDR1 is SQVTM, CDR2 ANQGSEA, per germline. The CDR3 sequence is CSARTGGFGPQHF. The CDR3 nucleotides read TGCAGCGCTAGGACAGGGGGTTTTGGACCCCAGCATTTT. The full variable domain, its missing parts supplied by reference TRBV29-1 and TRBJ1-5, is SAVISQKPSRDICQRGTSLTIQCQVDSQVTMMFWYRQQPGQSLTLIATANQGSEATYESGFVIDKFPISRPNLTFSTLTVSNMSPEDSSIYLCSARTGGFGPQHFGDGTRLSIL.

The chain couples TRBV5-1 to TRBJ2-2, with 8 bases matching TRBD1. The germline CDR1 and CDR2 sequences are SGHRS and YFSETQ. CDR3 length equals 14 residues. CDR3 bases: TGCACCAACAGGGGGGACTCGAACACCGGGGAGCTGTTTTTT. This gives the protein CTNRGDSNTGELFF.

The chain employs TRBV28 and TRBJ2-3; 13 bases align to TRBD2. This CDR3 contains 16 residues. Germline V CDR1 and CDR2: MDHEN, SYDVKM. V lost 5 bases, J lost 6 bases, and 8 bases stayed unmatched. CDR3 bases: TGTGCCAGCAGTCCGACTAGCGGGGGGATCAGGGATACGCAGTATTTT. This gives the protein CASSPTSGGIRDTQYF.

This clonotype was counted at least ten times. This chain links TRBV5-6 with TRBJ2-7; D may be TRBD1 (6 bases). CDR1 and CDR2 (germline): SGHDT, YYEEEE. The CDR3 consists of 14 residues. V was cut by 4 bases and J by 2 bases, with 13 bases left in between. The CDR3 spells CASSIRQVTYEQYF. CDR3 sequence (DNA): TGTGCCAGCAGCATCCGACAGGTTACCTACGAGCAGTACTTC.

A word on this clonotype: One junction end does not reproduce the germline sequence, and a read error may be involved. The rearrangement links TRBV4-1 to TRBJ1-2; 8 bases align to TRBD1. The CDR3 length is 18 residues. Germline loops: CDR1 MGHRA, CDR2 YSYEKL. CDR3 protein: CASSKNFVSGTGVYGYTF. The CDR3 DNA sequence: TGTGCCAGCAGCAAAAACTTCGTGTCCGGGACAGGAGTCTATGGCTACACCTTC.

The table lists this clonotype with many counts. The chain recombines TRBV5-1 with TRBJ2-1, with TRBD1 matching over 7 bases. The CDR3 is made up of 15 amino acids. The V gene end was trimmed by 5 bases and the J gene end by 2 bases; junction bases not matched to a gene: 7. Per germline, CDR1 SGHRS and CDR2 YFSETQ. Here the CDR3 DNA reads TGCGCCAGCAGTGGTGGACAGGCTACCTACAATGAGCAGTTCTTC. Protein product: CASSGGQATYNEQFF. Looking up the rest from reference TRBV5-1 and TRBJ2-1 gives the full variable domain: KAGVTQTPRYLIKTRGQQVTLSCSPISGHRSVSWYQQTPGQGLQFLFEYFSETQRNKGNFPGRFSGRQFSNSRSEMNVSTLELGDSALYLCASSGGQATYNEQFFGPGTRLTVL.

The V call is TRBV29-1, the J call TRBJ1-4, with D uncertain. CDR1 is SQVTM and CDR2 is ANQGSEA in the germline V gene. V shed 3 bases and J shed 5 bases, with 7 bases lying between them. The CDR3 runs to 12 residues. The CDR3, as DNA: TGCAGCGTTGATAACGGGAATGAAAAACTGTTTTTT. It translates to CSVDNGNEKLFF.